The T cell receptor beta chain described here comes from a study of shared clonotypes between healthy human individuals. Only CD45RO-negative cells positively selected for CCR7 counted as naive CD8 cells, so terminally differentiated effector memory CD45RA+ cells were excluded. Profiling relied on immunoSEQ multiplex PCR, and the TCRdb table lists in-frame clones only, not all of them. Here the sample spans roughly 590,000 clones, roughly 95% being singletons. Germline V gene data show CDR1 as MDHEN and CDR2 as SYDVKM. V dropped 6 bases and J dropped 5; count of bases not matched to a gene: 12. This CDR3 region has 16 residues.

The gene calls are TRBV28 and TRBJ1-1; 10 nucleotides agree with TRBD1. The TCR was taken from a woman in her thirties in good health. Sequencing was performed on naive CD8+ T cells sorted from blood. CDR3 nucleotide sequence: TGTGCCAGCAGCCCCCACCCGGGACAGGGGAGGACTGAAGCTTTCTTT. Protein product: CASSPHPGQGRTEAFF.